A single sample gave rise to the 27 T cell receptor beta chains below, sequenced in a study of cytomegalovirus exposure and HLA in healthy donors. Primers included in the PCR were 60 Vbeta and 13 Jbeta primers. Data came from immunoSEQ multiplex PCR; TCRdb stores just in-frame clones and leaves some out. This repertoire comprises about 150,000 clones; its ten largest clones make up under 2%. Sequencing was performed on PBMCs. Receptor source: a woman between 50 and 59 years old in good health and CMV-seronegative.

The chain employs TRBV9 and TRBJ2-7, with 7 bases identical to TRBD2. Germline V gene data show CDR1 as SGDLS and CDR2 as YYNGEE. CDR3 length: 14 residues. V was pared by 3 bases and J by 3 bases, with 6 bases of the junction left unmatched. The chain's CDR3 is CASSAGGSLYEQYF. The CDR3 DNA reads as TGTGCCAGCAGCGCCGGGGGGAGCCTCTACGAGCAGTACTTC. Together with reference TRBV9 and TRBJ2-7, the CDR3 gives the full variable domain: DSGVTQTPKHLITATGQRVTLRCSPRSGDLSVYWYQQSLDQGLQFLIQYYNGEERAKGNILERFSAQQFPDLHSELNLSSLELGDSALYFCASSAGGSLYEQYFGPGTRLTVT.

The V and J genes are TRBV5-1 and TRBJ2-7, with 15 bases fitting TRBD2. J lost 1 base, V lost 4 bases, and 6 bases had no gene match. The CDR3 is 17 amino acids. Germline V gene lookup returns CDR1 SGHRS and CDR2 YFSETQ. The CDR3 region is CASSVGLAGGLSYEQYF. DNA for the CDR3: TGCGCCAGCAGCGTTGGACTAGCGGGAGGGCTTTCCTACGAGCAGTACTTC.

The chain links TRBV5-1 to TRBJ1-6; weak D call: TRBD1 (5 bases). This CDR3 has 15 residues. V lost 0 bases and J 5 bases, leaving 9 bases between the germline ends. From germline, CDR1 is SGHRS and CDR2 YFSETQ. The CDR3 nucleotides read TGCGCCAGCAGCTTGGATGTGACAGATAATTCACCCCTCCACTTT. Translated, it gives CASSLDVTDNSPLHF.

This chain connects TRBV30 to TRBJ1-3; D is uncertain. The germline gives CDR1 GTSNPN, CDR2 SVGIG (reference sequence). Trimming removed 0 bases at V and 1 base at J, with 13 bases between. The length of the CDR3 is 16 residues. The CDR3 region is CAWSVAPTRSGNTIYF. Written as DNA, the CDR3 is TGTGCCTGGAGTGTTGCCCCAACACGATCTGGAAACACCATATATTTT.

The chain recombines TRBV6-5 with TRBJ1-5, with 8 bases fitting TRBD1. The CDR3 is made up of 15 amino acids. The germline gives CDR1 MNHEY, CDR2 SVGAGI. V dropped 6 bases and J dropped 5; count of bases not matched to a gene: 9. CDR3 DNA sequence: TGTGCCAGCAGGGTAACAGGGGGGGACTATCAGCCCCAGCATTTT. Protein sequence: CASRVTGGDYQPQHF.

The CDR3: CASSRARDREQPQHF. The CDR3 region has the DNA TGTGCCAGCAGCAGAGCCCGGGACAGGGAACAGCCCCAGCATTTT. V and J are TRBV7-9 and TRBJ1-5; 9 bases agree with TRBD1. This CDR3 is 15 amino acids long. CDR1 SEHNR and CDR2 FQNEAQ come from the germline V gene (reference sequence). The V gene end was trimmed by 5 bases and the J gene end by 7 bases; junction bases not matched to a gene: 9.

The chain couples TRBV25-1 to TRBJ1-3; possible D gene TRBD1, 5 bases. Germline V lookup: CDR1 MGHDK, CDR2 SYGVNS. The CDR3 has 14 amino acids. The V end lost 6 bases, the J end lost 2 bases, and 11 bases lay between the germline ends. CDR3 nucleotide sequence: TGTGCCAGCAGCCCAGCGGGGCCTGGAAACACCATATATTTT. It specifies CASSPAGPGNTIYF.

The rearrangement uses TRBV7-2 and TRBJ2-5; D not certain. CDR1 is SGHTA, CDR2 FQGNSA, per germline. The CDR3 runs 15 residues. V dropped 1 base and J dropped 6 bases, with 15 bases sitting between them. The CDR3 loop reads CASSLEPGVLQTQYF. In nucleotides, the CDR3 is TGTGCCAGCAGCTTAGAACCAGGCGTTCTTCAGACCCAGTACTTC. The entire variable domain, with the rest obtained from reference TRBV7-2 and TRBJ2-5, is as follows: GAGVSQSPSNKVTEKGKDVELRCDPISGHTALYWYRQSLGQGLEFLIYFQGNSAPDKSGLPSDRFSAERTGGSVSTLTIQRTQQEDSAVYLCASSLEPGVLQTQYFGPGTRLLVL.

This chain links TRBV5-5 with TRBJ2-7; 12 positions agree with TRBD1. Losses at the gene ends were 4 bases for V and 1 base for J; bases not matched to a gene: 6. CDR3 length: 16 residues. Germline V gene lookup returns CDR1 SGHKS and CDR2 YYEKEE (reference sequence). CDR3 DNA sequence: TGTGCCAGCAGCCACACGGGACAGGGGGCGTCCTACGAGCAGTACTTC. Residues: CASSHTGQGASYEQYF.

This chain uses TRBV5-1 with TRBJ2-3; TRBD2 aligns across 8 bases. The CDR3 runs to 16 residues. Trimming took 4 bases from V and 5 from J; bases not matched to a gene: 12. Germline CDR1 and CDR2: SGHRS and YFSETQ. The CDR3 DNA reads TGCGCCAGCAGCCCGAGCTCGGGGGGGGGCAGAGATACGCAGTATTTT. This translates into CASSPSSGGGRDTQYF.

The V gene is TRBV6-1, the J gene TRBJ1-5; 9 nucleotides align to TRBD1. Per germline, CDR1 MNHNS and CDR2 SASEGT. After removal of 4 bases from V and 9 bases from J, the junction contained 4 bases not matched to a gene. The CDR3 has 13 amino acids. The CDR3 region is CASSGDRDGPQHF. CDR3 bases: TGTGCCAGCAGTGGGGACAGGGATGGGCCCCAGCATTTT.

The chain combines TRBV4-1 with TRBJ2-2; D unresolved. Germline-derived CDR1 and CDR2 are MGHRA and YSYEKL. V shed 1 base and J shed 7 bases, with 4 bases lying between them. The CDR3 consists of 12 residues. As DNA, the CDR3 is TGCGCCAGCAGCCAAGTCGTCGGGGAGCTGTTTTTT. This sequence encodes CASSQVVGELFF.

The V call is TRBV5-1, the J call TRBJ2-1; 7 nucleotides align to TRBD2. CDR1 and CDR2 (germline): SGHRS, YFSETQ. The ends lost 3 bases at V and 5 bases at J; junction bases unmatched: 5. The CDR3 spans 14 residues. CDR3 sequence: CASSWGRGDNEQFF. CDR3 in DNA: TGCGCCAGCAGCTGGGGACGGGGGGACAATGAGCAGTTCTTC.

The chain joins TRBV5-1 to TRBJ1-1; 7 bases map to TRBD1. This CDR3 spans 13 amino acids. V dropped 7 bases and J dropped 2; count of bases not matched to a gene: 5. Germline CDR1 SGHRS, CDR2 YFSETQ. The CDR3, as DNA: TGCGCCAGCGGGGGACAGACAAACACTGAAGCTTTCTTT. It codes for CASGGQTNTEAFF.

The chain employs TRBV11-2 and TRBJ1-6; D not certain. CDR3 length equals 16 residues. CDR1 SGHAT and CDR2 FQNNGV come from the germline V gene. V lost 3 bases and J lost 2, with 11 bases in between. CDR3 nucleotides: TGTGCCAGCAGCTTTGAGGAGGAGGCCTATAATTCACCCCTCCACTTT. This codes for CASSFEEEAYNSPLHF.

CDR3 DNA sequence: TGTGCCAGCAGTGAGGCTCCAGGGCAGGTCGTGGTTCAGCCCCAGCATTTT. Translated: CASSEAPGQVVVQPQHF. V is TRBV6-1 and J is TRBJ1-5; TRBD1 is a possible D gene (5 bases). The CDR3 is made up of 17 amino acids. Germline assignment: CDR1 MNHNS and CDR2 SASEGT. The V end was cut by 3 bases, the J end by 6 bases, with 21 bases between.

The chain joins TRBV18 to TRBJ1-2, with D perhaps matching TRBD1 (5 bases). V lost 5 bases and J 2 bases, leaving 15 bases between the germline ends. This CDR3 contains 15 residues. CDR1 KGHSH and CDR2 LQKENI come from the germline V gene. CDR3 in DNA: TGTGCCAGCTCATCCACGAGACAGAGAAACTATGGCTACACCTTC. It codes for CASSSTRQRNYGYTF.

The chain joins TRBV5-3 to TRBJ2-5, with TRBD2 matching 11 bases. Being an ORF, TRBV5-3 has a function that is uncertain. Trimming at V came to 0 bases and at J to 3 bases, leaving 10 bases not matched to a gene. The CDR3 sequence is 18 residues long. The CDR3, as DNA: TGTGCCAGAAGCTTGGCCCCCCGACTAGCGGGGCGGAAAGAGACCCAGTACTTC. Translating it yields CARSLAPRLAGRKETQYF.

This rearrangement joins TRBV5-1 to TRBJ1-1; the D gene is possibly TRBD1 (6 bases). This CDR3 has 13 amino acids. The germline CDR1 and CDR2 sequences are SGHRS and YFSETQ. The germline V and J ends were trimmed by 3 bases and 7 bases, with 13 bases remaining between them. CDR3 amino acids: CASSSARTDEAFF. The CDR3 DNA is TGCGCCAGCAGCTCCGCCCGGACAGATGAAGCTTTCTTT. The entire variable domain, with the rest obtained from reference TRBV5-1 and TRBJ1-1, is as follows: KAGVTQTPRYLIKTRGQQVTLSCSPISGHRSVSWYQQTPGQGLQFLFEYFSETQRNKGNFPGRFSGRQFSNSRSEMNVSTLELGDSALYLCASSSARTDEAFFGQGTRLTVV.

The chain employs TRBV7-2 and TRBJ2-7; the D gene is possibly TRBD1 (5 bases). This CDR3 is 12 amino acids long. Trimming shortened V by 2 bases and J by 7 bases, and 9 bases separated the two germline ends. CDR1 and CDR2 (germline): SGHTA, FQGNSA. The CDR3 DNA reads as TGTGCCAGCAGCTTATCAGGGTTTGAGCAGTACTTC. Translation gives CASSLSGFEQYF.

The rearrangement links TRBV6-4 to TRBJ2-1; 8 bases line up with TRBD2. Looked up from germline, CDR1 is MRHNA and CDR2 is SNTAGT. The CDR3 length is 13 residues. J lost 9 bases, V lost 4 bases, and 5 bases had no gene match. This chain's CDR3 is CASSATGGSEQFF. DNA of the CDR3: TGTGCCAGCAGTGCAACGGGGGGGAGTGAGCAGTTCTTC.

The V gene is TRBV20-1, the J gene TRBJ1-1; D unclear. Trimming shortened V by 0 bases and J by 8 bases, and 7 bases separated the two germline ends. The CDR3 is 11 amino acids. CDR1 and CDR2 (germline): DFQATT, SNEGSKA (reference sequence). CDR3 in amino acids: CSARETREAFF. DNA of the CDR3: TGCAGTGCTAGAGAAACTCGGGAAGCTTTCTTT.

The chain combines TRBV14 with TRBJ2-1; 10 bases agree with TRBD2. V trimming: 4 bases; J trimming: 1 base; junction bases outside the gene matches: 7. CDR1 and CDR2 (germline): SGHDN, FVKESK. This CDR3 is built from 17 residues. CDR3 in amino acids: CASSRPGLAPSYNEQFF. CDR3 coding DNA: TGTGCCAGCAGCCGCCCGGGACTAGCGCCTTCCTACAATGAGCAGTTCTTC.

V and J are TRBV5-1 and TRBJ2-6; D is unresolved. This CDR3 has 14 residues. Trimming took 7 bases from V and 0 from J, leaving 8 bases between them. Germline CDR1 is SGHRS and CDR2 is YFSETQ. The CDR3 nucleotides read TGCGCCAGCGGGCCCCGCTCTGGGGCCAACGTCCTGACTTTC. Translated: CASGPRSGANVLTF.

The genes are TRBV7-9 and TRBJ1-4; D uncertain. The CDR3 sequence is 15 residues long. From germline, CDR1 is SEHNR and CDR2 FQNEAQ (reference sequence). Trimming pared 5 bases from V and 7 bases from J, leaving 17 bases between. The CDR3 is CASSTETRVVEKLFF. The CDR3 coding sequence is TGTGCCAGCAGCACTGAGACTCGGGTGGTTGAAAAACTGTTTTTT.

The chain couples TRBV9 to TRBJ2-5; 8 nucleotides agree with TRBD2. Germline assignment: CDR1 SGDLS and CDR2 YYNGEE. Losses at the gene ends were 0 bases for V and 4 bases for J; bases not matched to a gene: 5. This CDR3 region has 15 residues. The CDR3 spells CASSVDSGDGETQYF. The CDR3 nucleotides read TGTGCCAGCAGCGTAGATAGCGGGGATGGAGAGACCCAGTACTTC.

The genes are TRBV28 and TRBJ1-2, with 10 bases that match TRBD1. In germline, CDR1 is MDHEN, CDR2 SYDVKM. The V gene end was trimmed by 2 bases and the J gene end by 2 bases; junction bases not matched to a gene: 11. The CDR3 is made up of 18 amino acids. This CDR3 reads CASSLRGTGAPPNYGYTF. DNA of the CDR3: TGTGCCAGCAGTTTAAGGGGGACAGGGGCACCACCGAACTATGGCTACACCTTC.